The 28 T cell receptor beta chains below come from one sample, sequenced in a study of T cell repertoires in cytomegalovirus infection. MiXCR, applied by TCRdb to the reads, yields one record per CDR3 protein. The sample consists of approximately 76,000 distinct CDR3 sequences, approximately 24% of them appearing once. No cognate antigen is known for these TCRs. Here the sequenced sample was CD8+ T cells from cultured PBMCs, taken from culture after CMV antigen stimulation. Every receptor here comes from a human donor in good health (CMV status not recorded). Some clones in this sample may be carry-over from other donors' samples.

The chain employs TRBV20-1 and TRBJ2-2; 9 bases are a match to TRBD1. CDR3 length: 15 amino acids. Germline trimming cut 5 bases from V and 4 bases from J; bases unmatched to any gene: 8. Germline loops: CDR1 DFQATT, CDR2 SNEGSKA (reference sequence). In DNA, the CDR3 is TGCAGTGCTCCCGGGACAGGGCATAGCACCGGGGAGCTGTTTTTT. Translated, it gives CSAPGTGHSTGELFF.

This clonotype was counted only a few times. The V and J genes are TRBV10-2 and TRBJ2-7; D is undetermined. Trimming took off 0 bases at V and 6 bases at J, with 3 bases between the two ends. Looked up from germline, CDR1 is WSHSY and CDR2 is SAAADI. The CDR3 is made up of 11 amino acids. DNA for the CDR3: TGCGCCAGCAGTGAGTCGATCGAGCAGTACTTC. This translates into CASSESIEQYF.

This clonotype is a singleton in its sample. V gene TRBV11-3 combines with J gene TRBJ2-1, with 7 bases fitting TRBD2. This CDR3 is built from 17 residues. J was trimmed by 2 bases and V by 6 bases; bases with no gene match: 13. From germline, CDR1 is SGHNT and CDR2 YENEEA. The CDR3 reads CASSPGVTGGTYNEQFF. CDR3 coding DNA: TGTGCCAGCAGTCCGGGGGTGACGGGGGGAACCTACAATGAGCAGTTCTTC.

This clonotype was seen many times. The chain carries TRBV4-1 and TRBJ2-5; D might be TRBD1 (5 bases). CDR1 and CDR2 (germline): MGHRA, YSYEKL. V was trimmed by 3 bases and J by 3 bases, leaving 8 bases between them. The CDR3 is 13 amino acids. The CDR3 loop reads CASSQDIEETQYF. The CDR3 DNA reads TGCGCCAGCAGCCAGGACATCGAAGAGACCCAGTACTTC.

About this clonotype: With a much larger clone just one base away, this may be a read error. This chain joins TRBV10-3 and TRBJ1-5; D gene ambiguous. This CDR3 is 16 amino acids long. The germline V gene encodes CDR1 ENHRY and CDR2 SYGVKD. The DNA of the CDR3 is TGTGCCATCAGTCCATTTTTAGTTGGGCGCAATCAGCCCCAGCGTTTT. Amino acid sequence: CAISPFLVGRNQPQRF.

The table lists this clonotype with a few counts. This chain links TRBV5-1 with TRBJ1-4; D uncertain. The ends were cut back, 2 bases at V and 8 bases at J, with 7 bases in the middle. The CDR3 consists of 12 residues. The germline V gene encodes CDR1 SGHRS and CDR2 YFSETQ. The CDR3 DNA follows: TGCGCCAGCAGCTTACTGGACGAAAAACTGTTTTTT. Translated, it gives CASSLLDEKLFF.

This clonotype has only a few counts. The rearrangement uses TRBV29-1 and TRBJ1-5; no definite D call. The CDR3 has 12 residues. The V end lost 6 bases, the J end lost 8 bases, and 14 bases lay between the germline ends. Germline V gives CDR1 SQVTM, CDR2 ANQGSEA. The CDR3 reads CSVRNGQEPQHF. The CDR3 DNA reads TGCAGCGTCCGGAACGGGCAGGAGCCCCAGCATTTT.

This clonotype was detected many times. The V call is TRBV5-4, the J call TRBJ2-2, with TRBD2 identical over 12 bases. CDR1 is SGHNT, CDR2 YYREEE, per germline (reference sequence). V lost 4 bases and J lost 1; bases outside the gene matches: 5. The CDR3 loop spans 17 amino acids. The CDR3 coding sequence is TGTGCCAGCAGCCGACTAGCGGGAGTCGGGAACACCGGGGAGCTGTTTTTT. Amino acid sequence: CASSRLAGVGNTGELFF.

The genes are TRBV9 and TRBJ2-3; 11 bases match TRBD2. The CDR3 extends over 16 amino acids. J was trimmed by 0 bases and V by 3 bases; bases with no gene match: 3. Per germline, CDR1 SGDLS and CDR2 YYNGEE. The DNA of the CDR3 is TGTGCCAGCAGCGCTAGCGGGGGGCTAAGCACAGATACGCAGTATTTT. Encoded protein: CASSASGGLSTDTQYF.

This clonotype was detected many times. The CDR3 is CASSLSETYNEQFF. CDR3 bases: TGTGCCAGCAGTTTATCTGAGACTTACAATGAGCAGTTCTTC. J is TRBJ2-1 and V is TRBV27; D gene ambiguous. Germline CDR1 is MNHEY and CDR2 is SMNVEV (reference sequence). V was pared by 0 bases and J by 4 bases, with 7 bases between. This CDR3 is built from 14 residues.

The V call is TRBV11-2, the J call TRBJ2-5; D not resolved. The V end lost 3 bases, the J end lost 0 bases, and 5 bases lay between the germline ends. From germline, CDR1 is SGHAT and CDR2 FQNNGV. The CDR3 is 13 amino acids. DNA of the CDR3: TGTGCCAGCAGCTTTAGGAACCAAGAGACCCAGTACTTC. Its translation is CASSFRNQETQYF. Together with reference TRBV11-2 and TRBJ2-5, the CDR3 gives the full variable domain: EAGVAQSPRYKIIEKRQSVAFWCNPISGHATLYWYQQILGQGPKLLIQFQNNGVVDDSQLPKDRFSAERLKGVDSTLKIQPAKLEDSAVYLCASSFRNQETQYFGPGTRLLVL.

This clonotype has only a few counts. The V and J genes are TRBV6-1 and TRBJ2-3, with unresolved D. Germline CDR1 and CDR2: MNHNS and SASEGT. Trimming left V 2 bases short and J 4 bases short, with 16 bases between. The CDR3 is 16 amino acids. CDR3 residues: CASSEQATRKADTQYF. The DNA for the CDR3 is TGTGCCAGCAGTGAACAGGCGACAAGGAAAGCAGATACGCAGTATTTT.

This clonotype was counted many times. The chain links TRBV27 to TRBJ1-5; no definite D call. The ends were cut back, 10 bases at V and 6 bases at J, with 16 bases in the middle. CDR1 is MNHEY, CDR2 SMNVEV, per germline (reference sequence). The CDR3 is made up of 13 amino acids. The CDR3 sequence is CATQVSGGQPQHF. The CDR3 bases are TGTGCCACCCAAGTATCGGGAGGTCAGCCCCAGCATTTT.

This clonotype was found a few times. J is TRBJ2-3 and V is TRBV5-1; 8 nucleotides line up with TRBD1. Trimming took 4 bases from V and 4 from J; bases not matched to a gene: 5. The CDR3 is 14 residues long. Germline V CDR1 and CDR2: SGHRS, YFSETQ. CDR3 loop: CASSLGQGPDTQYF. CDR3 in DNA: TGCGCCAGCAGCCTAGGACAGGGACCAGATACGCAGTATTTT.

This clonotype was observed a few times. This chain links TRBV6-2 or TRBV6-3 with TRBJ2-1, with 8 bases matching TRBD2. Germline values: CDR1 MNHEY, CDR2 SVGEGT. CDR3 length equals 16 residues. J was trimmed by 1 base and V by 6 bases; bases with no gene match: 8. The CDR3 protein is CASRPSLAGSYNEQFF. The CDR3 DNA reads as TGTGCCAGCAGGCCCAGCTTAGCGGGGTCCTACAATGAGCAGTTCTTC.

This clonotype was picked up many times. The chain recombines TRBV7-2 with TRBJ2-4, with 10 bases identical to TRBD2. Germline V gives CDR1 SGHTA, CDR2 FQGNSA. The CDR3 loop spans 19 amino acids. Trimming cost V 5 bases and J 0 bases; bases outside gene matches: 13. CDR3 in amino acids: CASSRLLAGFPLAKNIQYF. The CDR3 DNA sequence: TGTGCCAGCAGCCGATTACTAGCGGGGTTTCCCCTAGCCAAAAACATTCAGTACTTC.

This clonotype was detected a few times. The chain couples TRBV4-2 to TRBJ2-2; 8 positions match TRBD1. V gave up 3 bases and J gave up 0 bases; unmatched junction bases: 3. The CDR3 consists of 16 residues. Germline CDR1 reads LGHNA; CDR2 reads YNFKEQ. CDR3 loop: CASSHEQGANTGELFF. The CDR3 region has the DNA TGTGCCAGCAGCCATGAACAGGGGGCGAACACCGGGGAGCTGTTTTTT.

This rearrangement joins TRBV7-9 to TRBJ1-2, with D unclear. V gave up 5 bases and J gave up 4 bases, with 14 bases separating them. There are 14 residues in the CDR3. Germline V CDR1 and CDR2: SEHNR, FQNEAQ (reference sequence). CDR3 region: CASSQITRTYGYTF. CDR3 nucleotide sequence: TGTGCCAGCAGCCAGATCACCAGGACCTATGGCTACACCTTC.

This clonotype was recorded many times. The J gene is TRBJ1-1, the V gene TRBV7-8; D is uncertain. Germline V gene sequence: CDR1 SGHVS, CDR2 FQNEAQ. V dropped 6 bases and J dropped 3 bases, with 11 bases sitting between them. This CDR3 has 13 amino acids. The CDR3: CASSPRSDTEAFF. The CDR3 DNA follows: TGTGCCAGCAGTCCTCGTTCGGACACTGAAGCTTTCTTT.

A word on this clonotype: A read error is possible here, since a much larger clone lies one base away. The V call is TRBV12-3 or TRBV12-4, the J call TRBJ1-5; 7 bases are shared with TRBD1. This CDR3 comprises 14 residues. CDR3 DNA: TGTGCCAGCACTGCAGGGGGAGGCAATCAGCTCCAGCATTTT. This translates into CASTAGGGNQLQHF.

The chain joins TRBV12-3 or TRBV12-4 to TRBJ1-3; D not resolved. Trimming left V 8 bases short and J 8 bases short, with 22 bases between. The CDR3 covers 15 residues. The CDR3 nucleotides read TGTGCCAGCGGGGAGGCGGGCCAACGCCGAGACACCATATATTTT. Encoded protein: CASGEAGQRRDTIYF.

The rearrangement joins TRBV7-9 to TRBJ2-7; 16 positions match TRBD2. CDR1 SEHNR and CDR2 FQNEAQ come from the germline V gene (reference sequence). CDR3 length: 16 residues. Unmatched junction bases numbered 3, after V lost 5 bases and J lost 2 bases. The CDR3 DNA reads TGTGCCAGCAGCCCCGGGACTAGCGGGAGGGCCTACGAGCAGTACTTC. This encodes CASSPGTSGRAYEQYF.

In this sample, this clonotype turned up a few times. This sequence joins TRBV12-5 and TRBJ2-7, with D tentatively TRBD1 (7 bases). This CDR3 is built from 13 residues. The germline V gene has CDR1 LGHNT and CDR2 FRNRAP. V was shortened by 8 bases and J by 4 bases, with 15 bases between the two germline ends. The CDR3 reads CASSQGGHYEQYF. CDR3 bases: TGTGCTAGTTCTCAGGGGGGACATTACGAGCAGTACTTC. Full variable domain (outside the CDR3, taken from reference TRBV12-5 and TRBJ2-7): DARVTQTPRHKVTEMGQEVTMRCQPILGHNTVFWYRQTMMQGLELLAYFRNRAPLDDSGMPKDRFSAEMPDATLATLKIQPSEPRDSAVYFCASSQGGHYEQYFGPGTRLTVT.

There are many counts of this clonotype. This sequence joins TRBV19 and TRBJ1-5; the D gene is possibly TRBD1 (6 bases). Between the trimmed V and J ends, which lost 5 bases and 2 bases, there was a span of 13 bases. Germline lookup yields CDR1 LNHDA and CDR2 SQIVND (reference sequence). This CDR3 is built from 15 residues. CDR3: CASSAQGNGNQPQHF. Written as DNA, the CDR3 is TGTGCCAGTAGTGCACAGGGTAACGGCAATCAGCCCCAGCATTTT.

At least ten counts were recorded for this clonotype. The V call is TRBV11-2, the J call TRBJ2-1, with D perhaps matching TRBD2 (5 bases). The CDR3 contains 17 residues. Trimming removed 2 bases at V and 4 bases at J, with 18 bases between. CDR1 and CDR2 (germline): SGHAT, FQNNGV. The CDR3 DNA follows: TGTGCCAGCAGCTTATTTGGATCAGCGGACGTTTACAATGAGCAGTTCTTC. As protein: CASSLFGSADVYNEQFF.

The rearrangement joins TRBV30 to TRBJ2-7; D is undetermined. Per the germline V gene, CDR1 is GTSNPN and CDR2 is SVGIG (reference sequence). The V end was cut by 7 bases, the J end by 7 bases, with 11 bases between. The CDR3 totals 10 residues. CDR3 residues: CALDGPEQYF. The CDR3 nucleotides are TGTGCCTTGGACGGACCTGAGCAGTACTTC.

There are many counts of this clonotype. This sequence joins TRBV7-9 and TRBJ1-1; TRBD1 is a possible D gene (6 bases). Germline CDR1 reads SEHNR; CDR2 reads FQNEAQ (reference sequence). V lost 6 bases and J 0 bases, leaving 14 bases between the germline ends. The CDR3 totals 15 residues. The CDR3 sequence is CASSPRGSLNTEAFF. The CDR3 DNA is TGTGCCAGCAGTCCCAGGGGCAGCTTGAACACTGAAGCTTTCTTT.

This clonotype has a handful of counts. The chain combines TRBV28 with TRBJ2-7; perhaps TRBD2 as D (5 bases). This CDR3 comprises 14 residues. V lost 5 bases and J 3 bases, leaving 14 bases between the germline ends. Looked up from germline, CDR1 is MDHEN and CDR2 is SYDVKM. The CDR3 protein is CASSPPAGVYEQYF. The CDR3 nucleotides are TGTGCCAGCAGTCCCCCGGCCGGGGTCTACGAGCAGTACTTC.